The 31 T cell receptor beta chains presented below share a single source sample, sequenced in a study of cytomegalovirus exposure and HLA in healthy donors. The primer mix had 60 Vbeta and 13 Jbeta primers. Assay used: immunoSEQ multiplex PCR; TCRdb lists only in-frame clones, some missing. The sample has around 110,000 clones, around 75% seen once; the top ten hold around 0.95%. The specimen sequenced was PBMCs. All receptors come from a woman aged 30 to 39 in good health and CMV-seronegative.

The rearrangement links TRBV10-1 to TRBJ2-7; a possible D gene is TRBD2 (5 bases). CDR1 and CDR2 (germline): WNHNN, SYGVQD (reference sequence). Trimming took off 6 bases at V and 6 bases at J, with 12 bases between the two ends. This CDR3 is 12 amino acids long. CDR3 in DNA: TGCGCCAGCAGCAGGACTCGCTCCGAGCAGTACTTC. Residues: CASSRTRSEQYF.

This clone was counted a few times. The rearrangement joins TRBV13 to TRBJ2-3; 9 positions agree with TRBD2. The CDR3 consists of 15 residues. V gave up 4 bases and J gave up 6 bases; unmatched junction bases: 8. The germline V gene encodes CDR1 PRHDT and CDR2 FYEKMQ (reference sequence). The CDR3: CASSSGGGAVDTQYF. The CDR3 DNA follows: TGTGCCAGCAGCTCCGGCGGGGGGGCCGTGGATACGCAGTATTTT.

The chain couples TRBV6-4 to TRBJ1-2, with D possibly matching TRBD1 (6 bases). The germline V gene has CDR1 MRHNA and CDR2 SNTAGT. The CDR3 consists of 17 residues. Trimming removed 2 bases from V and 5 bases from J, with 21 bases in between. This CDR3 is CASSDPPPTGWEYGYTF. Written as DNA, the CDR3 is TGTGCCAGCAGTGACCCCCCCCCGACAGGATGGGAATATGGCTACACCTTC.

V and J are TRBV2 and TRBJ2-3, with 7 bases that match TRBD2. V trimming: 7 bases; J trimming: 3 bases; junction bases outside the gene matches: 16. The CDR3 extends over 17 amino acids. CDR1 is SNHLY and CDR2 is FYNNEI in the germline V gene. The CDR3 loop is CASTRVSGPGGTDTQYF. The DNA for the CDR3 is TGTGCCAGCACCAGGGTCTCAGGCCCCGGGGGGACAGATACGCAGTATTTT. Full variable domain (outside the CDR3, taken from reference TRBV2 and TRBJ2-3): EPEVTQTPSHQVTQMGQEVILRCVPISNHLYFYWYRQILGQKVEFLVSFYNNEISEKSEIFDDQFSVERPDGSNFTLKIRSTKLEDSAMYFCASTRVSGPGGTDTQYFGPGTRLTVL.

The V and J genes are TRBV27 and TRBJ2-5, with 7 bases lining up with TRBD1. The CDR3 totals 15 residues. Germline CDR1 reads MNHEY; CDR2 reads SMNVEV (reference sequence). Trimming took 2 bases from V and 1 from J; bases not matched to a gene: 4. The CDR3 DNA reads TGTGCCAGCAGTTTAATAGGGACAGTCCAAGAGACCCAGTACTTC. It specifies CASSLIGTVQETQYF.

The chain combines TRBV18 with TRBJ1-5; TRBD1 matches 9 bases. Germline trimming cut 2 bases from V and 4 bases from J; bases unmatched to any gene: 3. The CDR3 is 15 residues long. Germline assignment: CDR1 KGHSH and CDR2 LQKENI. The CDR3 coding sequence is TGTGCCAGCTCACCAGGGACAGGGTTGAATCAGCCCCAGCATTTT. Amino acids: CASSPGTGLNQPQHF.

Turning to this clone: At one boundary the junction diverges from the germline segment, which might be a read error. The V gene is TRBV19, the J gene TRBJ1-2; TRBD1 agrees at 7 bases. The CDR3 extends over 12 amino acids. CDR1 and CDR2 from the germline V gene are LNHDA and SQIVND (reference sequence). The CDR3, as DNA: TGTGCCAGTAGTGGATTGGAGGGGGCGAATTCCTTC. It specifies CASSGLEGANSF. Together with reference TRBV19 and TRBJ1-2, the CDR3 gives the full variable domain: DGGITQSPKYLFRKEGQNVTLSCEQNLNHDAMYWYRQDPGQGLRLIYYSQIVNDFQKGDIAEGYSVSREKKESFPLTVTSAQKNPTAFYLCASSGLEGANSFGSGTRLTVV.

The V call is TRBV5-1, the J call TRBJ1-1, with a possible D match to TRBD1 (5 bases). Trimming shortened V by 4 bases and J by 1 base, and 8 bases separated the two germline ends. The CDR3 loop spans 13 amino acids. Germline CDR1 SGHRS, CDR2 YFSETQ. Written as DNA, the CDR3 is TGCGCCAGCAGCGAGACAGAGAACACTGAAGCTTTCTTT. It codes for CASSETENTEAFF.

This chain joins TRBV9 and TRBJ1-5; tentatively, D is TRBD1 (6 bases). Germline values: CDR1 SGDLS, CDR2 YYNGEE. This CDR3 has 15 residues. Trimming removed 4 bases from V and 4 bases from J, with 15 bases in between. For the CDR3, the DNA is TGTGCCAGCAGCACCTCCACAGGGTTTAATCAGCCCCAGCATTTT. Its protein is CASSTSTGFNQPQHF.

V usage is TRBV25-1 and J usage is TRBJ2-3, with 7 bases lining up with TRBD2. Unmatched junction bases numbered 11, after V lost 8 bases and J lost 6 bases. The CDR3 consists of 14 residues. Per germline, CDR1 MGHDK and CDR2 SYGVNS. The CDR3 protein is CASAGTGGLDTQYF. The CDR3, as DNA: TGTGCCAGCGCCGGGACGGGGGGTCTTGATACGCAGTATTTT.

This chain links TRBV30 with TRBJ2-1, with TRBD2 matching 9 bases. This CDR3 spans 14 amino acids. V was clipped by 2 bases and J by 9 bases; unmatched bases: 8. Germline lookup yields CDR1 GTSNPN and CDR2 SVGIG (reference sequence). The CDR3 DNA reads as TGTGCCTGGAGTTCCAGGACTAGCGCGGGTGAGCAGTTCTTC. This translates into CAWSSRTSAGEQFF.

This clone was counted between two and nine times. At one boundary the junction diverges from the germline segment, which might be a read error. The chain combines TRBV12-5 with TRBJ2-7; 7 bases map to TRBD1. There are 14 residues in the CDR3. Germline V gene lookup returns CDR1 LGHNT and CDR2 FRNRAP. The CDR3 DNA follows: TGTGCTAGTGGTTTGGCGCAAACTGGGGGACAGTTCCGTTTC. Protein product: CASGLAQTGGQFRF. The full variable domain, completed using reference TRBV12-5 and TRBJ2-7, is DARVTQTPRHKVTEMGQEVTMRCQPILGHNTVFWYRQTMMQGLELLAYFRNRAPLDDSGMPKDRFSAEMPDATLATLKIQPSEPRDSAVYFCASGLAQTGGQFRFGPGTRLTVT.

The genes are TRBV4-2 and TRBJ2-5, with D unresolved. Trimming cost V 1 base and J 5 bases, with 14 bases left between them. This CDR3 has 15 amino acids. Germline CDR1 is LGHNA and CDR2 is YNFKEQ. The DNA of the CDR3 is TGTGCCAGCAGCCAAGCGGTAGGAGATACGGAGACCCAGTACTTC. Amino acids: CASSQAVGDTETQYF.

The chain combines TRBV27 with TRBJ2-7; D is perhaps TRBD2 (5 bases). Germline CDR1 reads MNHEY; CDR2 reads SMNVEV (reference sequence). This CDR3 contains 19 residues. Trimming removed 4 bases from V and 2 bases from J, with 27 bases in between. CDR3 amino acids: CASSSLRGWRGLTAYEQYF. CDR3 coding DNA: TGTGCCAGCAGTTCTCTCCGGGGATGGAGAGGCCTTACAGCCTACGAGCAGTACTTC.

J is TRBJ1-1 and V is TRBV20-1, with TRBD1 as a possible D gene (6 bases). CDR1 is DFQATT and CDR2 is SNEGSKA in the germline V gene (reference sequence). This CDR3 spans 11 amino acids. With 4 bases removed from V and 8 bases from J, the gap between germline ends came to 11 bases. The CDR3 reads CSAMGDREAFF. The CDR3 DNA is TGCAGTGCTATGGGAGACAGGGAAGCTTTCTTT.

The chain recombines TRBV4-3 with TRBJ1-1, with a weak D call TRBD1 (6 bases). The CDR3 is 14 residues long. CDR1 is LGHNA and CDR2 is YSLEER in the germline V gene. Deletions cut 1 base from V and 11 bases from J, with 17 bases between. For the CDR3, the DNA is TGCGCCAGCAGCCAAGTCCCTGACAGGAAGAGTGCTTTCTTT. Protein product: CASSQVPDRKSAFF.

The V and J genes are TRBV28 and TRBJ2-5; tentative D call: TRBD1 (7 bases). The CDR3 length is 15 residues. Deletions cut 4 bases from V and 3 bases from J, with 15 bases between. Germline V gene sequence: CDR1 MDHEN, CDR2 SYDVKM. CDR3 nucleotides: TGTGCCAGCAGTTCCGGCGGGACAGCGAAAGAGACCCAGTACTTC. This sequence encodes CASSSGGTAKETQYF.

V gene TRBV2 combines with J gene TRBJ1-4; no reliable D call. V lost 8 bases, J lost 8 bases, and 12 bases lay in between. Germline values: CDR1 SNHLY, CDR2 FYNNEI. The CDR3 sequence is 12 residues long. The CDR3 nucleotides read TGTGCCAGCGGAGGATATGAGGAAAAACTGTTTTTT. It is translated as CASGGYEEKLFF.

The chain carries TRBV4-2 and TRBJ2-7; D is perhaps TRBD1 (5 bases). The CDR3 contains 13 residues. V was pared by 4 bases and J by 7 bases, with 14 bases between. In germline, CDR1 is LGHNA, CDR2 YNFKEQ. CDR3 in DNA: TGTGCCAGCAGCCGCCTTGGGGCTGCGGAGCAGTACTTC. It codes for CASSRLGAAEQYF.

J is TRBJ1-5 and V is TRBV5-8; TRBD1 aligns across 9 bases. The CDR3 has 15 amino acids. Germline-derived CDR1 and CDR2 are SGHTS and YDEGEE. The V gene end was trimmed by 1 base and the J gene end by 7 bases; junction bases not matched to a gene: 6. Here the CDR3 reads CASSLWTGAEQPQHF. Here the CDR3 DNA reads TGTGCCAGCAGCTTGTGGACAGGGGCAGAACAGCCCCAGCATTTT.

The table lists this clone with a few counts. The chain carries TRBV25-1 and TRBJ1-1; 7 nucleotides align to TRBD1. Per the germline V gene, CDR1 is MGHDK and CDR2 is SYGVNS. This CDR3 has 14 residues. J gave up 4 bases and V 4 bases, and 6 bases lay outside the gene matches. The CDR3 DNA is TGTGCCAGCAGTGGACAGGGTCGGAGCACTGAAGCTTTCTTT. This gives the protein CASSGQGRSTEAFF.

This clone showed up just a few times. This sequence joins TRBV2 and TRBJ1-2, with D uncertain. CDR3 length: 17 amino acids. Germline V gene lookup returns CDR1 SNHLY and CDR2 FYNNEI. Trimming removed 3 bases at V and 0 bases at J, with 17 bases between. CDR3 protein: CASSEYLLAEANYGYTF. CDR3 DNA sequence: TGTGCCAGCAGTGAGTACCTATTGGCAGAGGCTAACTATGGCTACACCTTC.

The CDR3 protein is CASSPGVSTSEQYF. The CDR3 DNA sequence: TGTGCCAGCTCACCCGGGGTTTCTACGAGCGAGCAGTACTTC. J is TRBJ2-7 and V is TRBV18; possible D gene TRBD2, 5 bases. V was shortened by 3 bases and J by 6 bases, with 15 bases between the two germline ends. Per germline, CDR1 KGHSH and CDR2 LQKENI. CDR3 size: 14 residues.

Notes on this clone: Distinct nucleotide sequences in the sample also encode this CDR3. The chain joins TRBV19 to TRBJ1-1; D is ambiguous. V lost 1 base to trimming and J lost 1 base, with 7 bases between them. The length of the CDR3 is 14 residues. Germline CDR1 and CDR2: LNHDA and SQIVND (reference sequence). CDR3 in amino acids: CASSIVGANTEAFF. CDR3 DNA: TGTGCCAGTAGTATAGTCGGAGCGAACACTGAAGCTTTCTTT.

This clone has a single count. The V gene is TRBV5-1, the J gene TRBJ2-1, with D possibly matching TRBD1 (6 bases). Looked up from germline, CDR1 is SGHRS and CDR2 is YFSETQ. V lost 4 bases to trimming and J lost 5 bases, with 13 bases between them. This CDR3 spans 14 amino acids. CDR3 amino acids: CASSEQGLNNEQFF. Here the CDR3 DNA reads TGCGCCAGCAGCGAGCAGGGGTTAAACAATGAGCAGTTCTTC.

This chain joins TRBV2 and TRBJ1-6; no reliable D call. CDR1 is SNHLY, CDR2 FYNNEI, per germline. V gave up 5 bases and J gave up 12 bases, with 14 bases separating them. The CDR3 totals 13 residues. Written as DNA, the CDR3 is TGTGCCAGCAGTCCCCAAAACGTCGGACCCCTCCACTTT. The encoded protein is CASSPQNVGPLHF.

The V gene is TRBV5-1, the J gene TRBJ2-7; 11 bases agree with TRBD2. The CDR3 is 14 residues long. CDR1 and CDR2 from the germline V gene are SGHRS and YFSETQ. V shed 0 bases, J shed 6 bases, and the junction held 2 bases outside the gene matches. CDR3 nucleotide sequence: TGCGCCAGCAGCTTGGAACTAGCGGGAGCCGAGCAGTACTTC. Its protein is CASSLELAGAEQYF.

The V gene is TRBV18, the J gene TRBJ1-2, with 11 bases lining up with TRBD1. The CDR3 consists of 16 residues. The germline CDR1 and CDR2 sequences are KGHSH and LQKENI. V lost 3 bases to trimming and J lost 2 bases; unmatched junction nucleotides: 5. CDR3 sequence reads: CASSPGTGGSNYGYTF. The CDR3 DNA follows: TGTGCCAGCTCACCTGGGACAGGGGGAAGCAACTATGGCTACACCTTC.

J is TRBJ2-3 and V is TRBV6-5, with TRBD1 identical over 7 bases. Trimming cost V 8 bases and J 2 bases; bases outside gene matches: 10. Germline-derived CDR1 and CDR2 are MNHEY and SVGAGI. This CDR3 contains 15 residues. The CDR3 DNA reads TGTGCCAGCGGCGCGGACAGGCGTTACACAGATACGCAGTATTTT. Its translation: CASGADRRYTDTQYF.

V usage is TRBV30 and J usage is TRBJ2-1, with D perhaps matching TRBD1 (6 bases). From germline, CDR1 is GTSNPN and CDR2 SVGIG (reference sequence). V dropped 0 bases and J dropped 8 bases, with 17 bases sitting between them. The CDR3 covers 15 residues. The DNA for the CDR3 is TGTGCCTGGAGTGTTTTGGGGGCTAAAGGGGATGAGCAGTTCTTC. Translation gives CAWSVLGAKGDEQFF.

Only a few counts were recorded for this clone. V gene TRBV19 combines with J gene TRBJ2-2; 8 positions match TRBD2. This CDR3 has 16 residues. Germline values: CDR1 LNHDA, CDR2 SQIVND (reference sequence). Unmatched junction bases numbered 9, after V lost 7 bases and J lost 2 bases. For the CDR3, the DNA is TGTGCCAGTACCCCTCCGGGACTAGTTAACACCGGGGAGCTGTTTTTT. Its translation is CASTPPGLVNTGELFF.